The 25 T cell receptor beta chains listed next were all sequenced from one sample in a study of blood T cell repertoires in COVID-19. Assay: immunoSEQ multiplex PCR; the TCRdb copy retains only in-frame clones and omits some. This table holds over 50,000 clones, around 88% found once. Sequenced input: peripheral blood. Receptors were obtained from a human donor in a cohort sampled during active COVID-19.

The chain joins TRBV18 to TRBJ2-5; 8 positions agree with TRBD2. Germline CDR1 and CDR2: KGHSH and LQKENI. The junction had 16 bases not matched to a gene; V was cut back by 0 bases and J by 7 bases. The CDR3 extends over 18 amino acids. In DNA, the CDR3 is TGTGCCAGCTCACCACCTCTGATCACTAGCGGTATAAGAGCGACCCAGTACTTC. Its protein product is CASSPPLITSGIRATQYF. The complete variable domain, with remaining parts taken from reference TRBV18 and TRBJ2-5, reads NAGVMQNPRHLVRRRGQEARLRCSPMKGHSHVYWYRQLPEEGLKFMVYLQKENIIDESGMPKERFSAEFPKEGPSILRIQQVVRGDSAAYFCASSPPLITSGIRATQYFGPGTRLLVL.

V and J are TRBV6-6 and TRBJ2-1, with 14 bases fitting TRBD2. The CDR3 length is 15 residues. The ends lost 6 bases at V and 5 bases at J; junction bases unmatched: 3. The germline V gene encodes CDR1 MNHNY and CDR2 SVGAGI (reference sequence). The CDR3 DNA sequence: TGTGCCAGCAGCCGACTAGCGGGGGGGAACAATGAGCAGTTCTTC. This codes for CASSRLAGGNNEQFF.

This chain uses TRBV30 with TRBJ2-5; 7 nucleotides agree with TRBD2. This CDR3 is built from 14 residues. V lost 4 bases and J lost 1; bases outside the gene matches: 6. Germline loops: CDR1 GTSNPN, CDR2 SVGIG (reference sequence). CDR3 loop: CAWIPREVQETQYF. CDR3 nucleotide sequence: TGTGCCTGGATTCCCCGGGAGGTCCAAGAGACCCAGTACTTC.

The chain joins TRBV11-2 to TRBJ2-6; unclear D gene. The CDR3 is 14 residues long. The germline V gene has CDR1 SGHAT and CDR2 FQNNGV. Trimming shortened V by 5 bases and J by 0 bases, and 5 bases separated the two germline ends. CDR3 DNA sequence: TGTGCCAGCAGCCTAACCTCTGGGGCCAACGTCCTGACTTTC. Translated: CASSLTSGANVLTF.

The sample holds a few counts of this clone. The V call is TRBV5-1, the J call TRBJ2-5; 8 nucleotides line up with TRBD1. CDR3 size: 17 residues. Trimming at V came to 0 bases and at J to 4 bases, leaving 11 bases not matched to a gene. CDR1 and CDR2 (germline): SGHRS, YFSETQ. For the CDR3, the DNA is TGCGCCAGCAGCTTGGAGGGGACAGGTTCTATGCTAGAGACCCAGTACTTC. Protein product: CASSLEGTGSMLETQYF.

The chain couples TRBV11-2 to TRBJ2-7; D perhaps matches TRBD2 (6 bases). Germline CDR1 is SGHAT and CDR2 is FQNNGV. The CDR3 runs 11 residues. The germline V and J ends were trimmed by 5 bases and 7 bases, with 9 bases remaining between them. The CDR3 region has the DNA TGTGCCAGCAGCCGGGCGGGGGAGCAGTACTTC. Translated: CASSRAGEQYF.

This chain connects TRBV9 to TRBJ1-2; D perhaps matches TRBD1 (6 bases). CDR1 is SGDLS and CDR2 is YYNGEE in the germline V gene. V dropped 4 bases and J dropped 4 bases, with 20 bases sitting between them. This CDR3 comprises 16 residues. CDR3 amino acids: CASSSIGRGWGYGYTF. For the CDR3, the DNA is TGTGCCAGCAGCTCAATAGGTAGGGGGTGGGGCTATGGCTACACCTTC.

This clone is medium-sized in the sample. This chain's CDR3 is CASSPWTGANYEQYF. CDR3 DNA sequence: TGTGCCAGTAGCCCATGGACAGGGGCGAACTACGAGCAGTACTTC. V is TRBV19 and J is TRBJ2-7; 9 bases align to TRBD1. Germline lookup yields CDR1 LNHDA and CDR2 SQIVND (reference sequence). Trimming at V came to 6 bases and at J to 3 bases, leaving 9 bases not matched to a gene. The CDR3 contains 15 residues.

The rearrangement uses TRBV29-1 and TRBJ2-7, with a tentative D call TRBD1 (6 bases). V lost 5 bases to trimming and J lost 2 bases, with 10 bases between them. This CDR3 has 12 residues. Per germline, CDR1 SQVTM and CDR2 ANQGSEA. Written as DNA, the CDR3 is TGCAGCGTTCGGGACATAACCTACGAGCAGTACTTC. Amino acids: CSVRDITYEQYF.

This chain joins TRBV12-3 or TRBV12-4 and TRBJ2-5; D is unclear. Trimming removed 7 bases from V and 2 bases from J, with 8 bases in between. The CDR3 consists of 12 residues. The CDR3 here is CASKSIQETQYF. The CDR3 DNA reads as TGTGCCAGCAAGAGTATTCAAGAGACCCAGTACTTC.

This clone showed up just once. The chain links TRBV7-3 to TRBJ2-5; 10 nucleotides line up with TRBD2. The CDR3 runs 15 residues. Per germline, CDR1 SGHTA and CDR2 FQGTGA. Unmatched junction bases numbered 10, after V lost 3 bases and J lost 9 bases. The CDR3, as DNA: TGTGCCAGCAGCTTTTCACCCCTAGCGGGAGAACCCCAGTACTTC. Translation: CASSFSPLAGEPQYF. Variable domain in full (rest from reference TRBV7-3 and TRBJ2-5): GAGVSQTPSNKVTEKGKYVELRCDPISGHTALYWYRQSLGQGPEFLIYFQGTGAADDSGLPNDRFFAVRPEGSVSTLKIQRTERGDSAVYLCASSFSPLAGEPQYFGPGTRLLVL.

The V and J genes are TRBV2 and TRBJ1-5; D is perhaps TRBD1 (6 bases). Germline V gene lookup returns CDR1 SNHLY and CDR2 FYNNEI. The CDR3 runs 13 residues. V was pared by 6 bases and J by 4 bases, with 10 bases between. The CDR3 here is CASSSTGNQPQHF. The CDR3, as DNA: TGTGCCAGCAGCTCGACAGGAAATCAGCCCCAGCATTTT.

The J gene is TRBJ1-5, the V gene TRBV28; 7 nucleotides match TRBD1. The CDR3 spans 14 residues. Germline V gives CDR1 MDHEN, CDR2 SYDVKM. V lost 6 bases, J lost 6 bases, and 8 bases stayed unmatched. The CDR3 reads CASSPRQGPQPQHF. The CDR3 coding sequence is TGTGCCAGCAGCCCGCGACAGGGACCTCAGCCCCAGCATTTT.

This clone showed up just once. V gene TRBV6-4 combines with J gene TRBJ1-2; 8 nucleotides agree with TRBD1. Trimming took 1 base from V and 7 from J; bases not matched to a gene: 8. Germline loops: CDR1 MRHNA, CDR2 SNTAGT. The CDR3 sequence is 15 residues long. The CDR3 sequence is CASSDYDRGAIGYTF. Here the CDR3 DNA reads TGTGCCAGCAGTGACTACGACAGGGGCGCAATTGGCTACACCTTC.

The V call is TRBV18, the J call TRBJ2-2; the D gene is possibly TRBD2 (5 bases). V was cut by 2 bases and J by 4 bases, with 14 bases left in between. The germline V gene has CDR1 KGHSH and CDR2 LQKENI. This CDR3 has 16 residues. Here the CDR3 DNA reads TGTGCCAGCTCACCAGATATCGCCCGGGGCACCGGGGAGCTGTTTTTT. Translation: CASSPDIARGTGELFF.

The rearrangement links TRBV10-2 to TRBJ2-3; D unclear. Germline values: CDR1 WSHSY, CDR2 SAAADI. V lost 2 bases, J lost 1 base, and 4 bases lay in between. The CDR3 is 13 amino acids. As DNA, the CDR3 is TGCGCCAGCAGTGAGCGGGGCACAGATACGCAGTATTTT. Translating gives CASSERGTDTQYF.

The chain combines TRBV2 with TRBJ2-3; 9 bases align to TRBD2. Germline V gene lookup returns CDR1 SNHLY and CDR2 FYNNEI. This CDR3 has 13 amino acids. V lost 7 bases and J lost 4; bases outside the gene matches: 3. CDR3 coding DNA: TGTGCCAGCATGCGGGGGGGACCAGATACGCAGTATTTT. Translated, it gives CASMRGGPDTQYF.

The V and J genes are TRBV19 and TRBJ1-4, with 9 positions matching TRBD1. Germline assignment: CDR1 LNHDA and CDR2 SQIVND (reference sequence). The junction had 4 bases not matched to a gene; V was cut back by 6 bases and J by 2 bases. The CDR3 is 15 residues long. This CDR3 is CASRIQGATNEKLFF. Here the CDR3 DNA reads TGTGCCAGTAGGATACAGGGGGCCACTAATGAAAAACTGTTTTTT.

J is TRBJ1-1 and V is TRBV10-3; D is possibly TRBD1 (6 bases). CDR1 and CDR2 from the germline V gene are ENHRY and SYGVKD. This CDR3 is built from 15 residues. V shed 6 bases and J shed 0 bases, with 14 bases lying between them. In DNA, the CDR3 is TGTGCCATCAGAGCAGGGGCGAGATTGAACACTGAAGCTTTCTTT. Translating it yields CAIRAGARLNTEAFF.

CDR3 nucleotides: TGTGCCATCAAAAGAACCGTAGTTAATGAAAAACTGTTTTTT. Translated, it gives CAIKRTVVNEKLFF. The chain combines TRBV21-1 with TRBJ1-4. TRBV21-1 is shown as a pseudogene. The CDR3 covers 14 residues.

This clone was observed a handful of times. The chain couples TRBV7-9 to TRBJ1-2; D is undetermined. This CDR3 is 13 amino acids long. V lost 5 bases to trimming and J lost 3 bases, with 10 bases between them. CDR1 is SEHNR, CDR2 FQNEAQ, per germline (reference sequence). CDR3 sequence reads: CASSRRADYGYTF. Written as DNA, the CDR3 is TGTGCCAGCAGCCGCAGAGCGGACTATGGCTACACCTTC.

The rearrangement links TRBV12-3 or TRBV12-4 to TRBJ2-7; TRBD2 might be the D (5 bases). CDR3 size: 13 residues. V lost 3 bases, J lost 3 bases, and 9 bases lay in between. The CDR3 here is CASSFAGYYEQYF. DNA of the CDR3: TGTGCCAGCAGTTTTGCGGGTTACTACGAGCAGTACTTC.

On this clone itself: This CDR3 is also generated by other DNA sequences in the sample. The V gene is TRBV5-1, the J gene TRBJ2-7, with 9 bases fitting TRBD2. Trimming at V came to 1 base and at J to 3 bases, leaving 5 bases not matched to a gene. CDR3 size: 15 residues. Per germline, CDR1 SGHRS and CDR2 YFSETQ. The CDR3 DNA follows: TGCGCCAGCAGCTTGACAGCGGGAGGAGGCTACGAGCAGTACTTC. Translation gives CASSLTAGGGYEQYF.

This clone was detected once. V is TRBV19 and J is TRBJ2-7; 9 bases are a match to TRBD1. This CDR3 contains 14 residues. Trimming took 6 bases from V and 5 from J; bases not matched to a gene: 8. Germline CDR1 is LNHDA and CDR2 is SQIVND (reference sequence). The CDR3 is CASRPRTGVNEQYF. In DNA, the CDR3 is TGTGCCAGTAGGCCCAGGACAGGGGTAAACGAGCAGTACTTC.

J is TRBJ1-3 and V is TRBV18; D is possibly TRBD1 (6 bases). Germline CDR1 reads KGHSH; CDR2 reads LQKENI. Trimming cost V 1 base and J 1 base, with 14 bases left between them. This CDR3 is 17 amino acids long. This CDR3 is CASSPRKGQGSGNTIYF. The CDR3 DNA sequence: TGTGCCAGCTCACCACGAAAGGGGCAGGGGTCTGGAAACACCATATATTTT.